This T cell receptor beta chain was recovered during a study of graft-versus-host responses after intestinal transplantation. Background on the study: Recipients were given multivisceral, liver-intestinal, or isolated intestinal transplants. Once they had received anti-thymocyte globulin induction, all recipients took tacrolimus and steroids for three to four years.

Broader study findings: Where graft-donor T cell macrochimerism was present, patients had high graft-versus-host to host-versus-graft clonal ratios in allografts. Recipient marrow harbored GvH clones, some of which surfaced first in ileum or blood.

Clones were sequenced by immunoSEQ multiplex PCR, and TCRdb holds only the in-frame ones, with some missing. This sample carries about 120,000 clones, 90% to 95% of them seen once, and the ten largest clones take 0.095% to 0.15%. This CDR3 region has 14 residues. V was pared by 4 bases and J by 2 bases, with 11 bases between. Germline V lookup: CDR1 MDHEN, CDR2 SYDVKM. As for this clone: No antigen is known for it.

Sequences were derived from unstimulated CD4+ T cells sorted from spleen or lymph node cells, sampled before intestinal transplant. This rearrangement joins TRBV28 to TRBJ1-2; D remains unclear. This clonotype was obtained from a human donor who received an intestinal transplant. The CDR3 here is CASSSGNLNYGYTF. CDR3 coding DNA: TGTGCCAGCAGTTCGGGGAACTTAAACTATGGCTACACCTTC.